The 13 T cell receptor beta chains reported below all come from one sample, sequenced in a study of shared clonotypes between healthy human individuals. TCRdb's copy holds only in-frame clones and misses some; the assay was immunoSEQ multiplex PCR. The sample shows about 690,000 clones, 90% of them seen only once. Sequences were obtained from memory CD8+ T cells from PBMCs. Subset in this sample: CD45RO+ cells pooled with CCR7-negative TemRA cells. The source is a man younger than 35 in good health. Some clones in this sample may be carry-over from other donors' samples.

The chain recombines TRBV7-9 with TRBJ2-1; D gene unclear. Germline values: CDR1 SEHNR, CDR2 FQNEAQ (reference sequence). The CDR3 loop spans 14 amino acids. V lost 1 base and J 4 bases, leaving 8 bases between the germline ends. In DNA, the CDR3 is TGTGCCAGCAGCTTAGTCTGGGCATACAATGAGCAGTTCTTC. Protein: CASSLVWAYNEQFF.

The rearrangement joins TRBV4-2 to TRBJ2-2; TRBD2 matches 7 bases. The length of the CDR3 is 15 residues. V was clipped by 0 bases and J by 4 bases; unmatched bases: 2. Per germline, CDR1 LGHNA and CDR2 YNFKEQ. The CDR3 bases are TGTGCCAGCAGCCAAGAAGCTAGCGGCACCGGGGAGCTGTTTTTT. It yields the protein CASSQEASGTGELFF.

This chain uses TRBV28 with TRBJ1-5; no reliable D call. Germline CDR1 MDHEN, CDR2 SYDVKM. The length of the CDR3 is 14 residues. V lost 6 bases and J lost 1, with 10 bases in between. CDR3 loop: CASRPPDSNQPQHF. DNA of the CDR3: TGTGCCAGCAGGCCTCCGGACAGCAATCAGCCCCAGCATTTT.

The chain carries TRBV7-9 and TRBJ2-1; no reliable D call. The V gene's germline CDR1 is SEHNR and CDR2 FQNEAQ (reference sequence). This CDR3 spans 14 amino acids. Trimming left V 1 base short and J 7 bases short, with 11 bases between. CDR3 loop: CASSLGLSLNEQFF. The CDR3 DNA follows: TGTGCCAGCAGCTTAGGCCTATCCCTAAATGAGCAGTTCTTC.

The rearrangement joins TRBV15 to TRBJ2-7; D is possibly TRBD2 (5 bases). The germline V and J ends were trimmed by 6 bases and 1 base, with 7 bases remaining between them. CDR1 and CDR2 (germline): LNHNV, YYDKDF (reference sequence). The CDR3 consists of 12 residues. The CDR3 DNA reads as TGTGCCACCAGAGGCGGGTCCTACGAGCAGTACTTC. Amino acid sequence: CATRGGSYEQYF.

The chain carries TRBV7-9 and TRBJ2-1, with 8 bases aligning to TRBD2. The germline CDR1 and CDR2 sequences are SEHNR and FQNEAQ (reference sequence). This CDR3 contains 18 residues. The J segment lost 7 bases and the V segment lost 5 bases, leaving 19 bases of the junction unmatched. CDR3 residues: CASSPLRGEAGEENEQFF. CDR3 DNA sequence: TGTGCCAGCAGCCCGTTGAGGGGTGAAGCGGGAGAGGAGAATGAGCAGTTCTTC. Full variable domain (remainder filled in from reference TRBV7-9 and TRBJ2-1): DTGVSQNPRHKITKRGQNVTFRCDPISEHNRLYWYRQTLGQGPEFLTYFQNEAQLEKSRLLSDRFSAERPKGSFSTLEIQRTEQGDSAMYLCASSPLRGEAGEENEQFFGPGTRLTVL.

The genes are TRBV6-1 and TRBJ2-1, with 7 bases fitting TRBD2. The V segment lost 0 bases and the J segment 2 bases; nucleotides outside the gene matches: 4. This CDR3 region has 16 residues. Germline-derived CDR1 and CDR2 are MNHNS and SASEGT. The CDR3 DNA sequence: TGTGCCAGCAGTGAAGCTGGGAGGGAGCCCTACAATGAGCAGTTCTTC. Protein product: CASSEAGREPYNEQFF.

The rearrangement links TRBV11-2 to TRBJ2-7; D is uncertain. Germline-derived CDR1 and CDR2 are SGHAT and FQNNGV. Trimming left V 2 bases short and J 1 base short, with 12 bases between. CDR3 size: 15 residues. CDR3 bases: TGTGCCAGCAGCTTATCTTCCCGGCCTTCCTACGAGCAGTACTTC. This sequence encodes CASSLSSRPSYEQYF.

The V and J genes are TRBV19 and TRBJ1-2; D is undetermined. CDR3 length: 16 residues. From germline, CDR1 is LNHDA and CDR2 SQIVND (reference sequence). With 7 bases removed from V and 5 bases from J, the gap between germline ends came to 23 bases. The CDR3 reads CASNLRGPVNHYGYTF. CDR3 bases: TGTGCCAGTAACCTCCGTGGCCCCGTAAACCATTATGGCTACACCTTC.

This clone was seen only a few times. This chain joins TRBV6-1 and TRBJ2-7; D not certain. Germline V gene sequence: CDR1 MNHNS, CDR2 SASEGT. The CDR3 is made up of 15 amino acids. Trimming took off 7 bases at V and 0 bases at J, with 16 bases between the two ends. The CDR3 DNA reads as TGTGCCAGCAAATTAGAACGGATACACTCCTACGAGCAGTACTTC. Translated, it gives CASKLERIHSYEQYF.

This clone was recorded once. The chain recombines TRBV7-8 with TRBJ2-5; either TRBD1 or TRBD2 may fit D (6 bases each). Trimming removed 8 bases from V and 5 bases from J, with 9 bases in between. This CDR3 is built from 11 residues. The germline gives CDR1 SGHVS, CDR2 FQNEAQ. The CDR3 bases are TGTGCCAGCCAAGGGGGGGAGACCCAGTACTTC. Protein: CASQGGETQYF.

The chain joins TRBV7-2 to TRBJ2-5; the D is unclear. The germline CDR1 and CDR2 sequences are SGHTA and FQGNSA. V dropped 5 bases and J dropped 5 bases, with 15 bases sitting between them. CDR3 size: 14 residues. The CDR3 nucleotides are TGTGCCAGCAGCCTTTCTGGGGTCAGGGAGACCCAGTACTTC. Protein product: CASSLSGVRETQYF.

The chain carries TRBV6-4 and TRBJ2-1; the match to TRBD2 covers 12 bases. This CDR3 spans 16 amino acids. With V trimmed by 4 bases and J by 4 bases, 5 bases remained unmatched. CDR1 and CDR2 (germline): MRHNA, SNTAGT. CDR3 loop: CASSVLAGGQYNEQFF. The CDR3 coding sequence is TGTGCCAGCAGTGTCCTAGCGGGAGGGCAGTACAATGAGCAGTTCTTC.